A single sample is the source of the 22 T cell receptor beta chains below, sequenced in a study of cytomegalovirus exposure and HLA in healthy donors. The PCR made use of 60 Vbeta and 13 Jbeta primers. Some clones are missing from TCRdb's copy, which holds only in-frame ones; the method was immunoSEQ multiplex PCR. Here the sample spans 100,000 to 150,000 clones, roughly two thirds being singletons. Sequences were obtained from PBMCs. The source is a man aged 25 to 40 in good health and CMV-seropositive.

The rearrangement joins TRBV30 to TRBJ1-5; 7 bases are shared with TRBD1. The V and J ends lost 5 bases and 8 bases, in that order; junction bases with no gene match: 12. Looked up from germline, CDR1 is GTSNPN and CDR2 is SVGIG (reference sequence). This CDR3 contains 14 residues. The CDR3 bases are TGTGCCTGGGCGACAGGGTTAGGGGAAAAGCCCCAGCATTTT. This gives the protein CAWATGLGEKPQHF.

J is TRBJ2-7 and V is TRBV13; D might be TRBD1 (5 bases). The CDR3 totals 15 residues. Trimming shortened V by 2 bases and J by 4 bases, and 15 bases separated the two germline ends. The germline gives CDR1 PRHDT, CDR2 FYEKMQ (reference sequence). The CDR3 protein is CASSLSPGRAYEQYF. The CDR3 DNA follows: TGTGCCAGCAGCTTATCCCCAGGCAGGGCGTACGAGCAGTACTTC.

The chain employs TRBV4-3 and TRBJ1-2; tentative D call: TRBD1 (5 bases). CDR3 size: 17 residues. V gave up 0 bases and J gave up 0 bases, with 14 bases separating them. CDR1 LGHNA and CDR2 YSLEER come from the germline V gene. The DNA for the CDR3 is TGCGCCAGCAGCCAAGAAGGGGTCGTGCCACCTAACTATGGCTACACCTTC. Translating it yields CASSQEGVVPPNYGYTF.

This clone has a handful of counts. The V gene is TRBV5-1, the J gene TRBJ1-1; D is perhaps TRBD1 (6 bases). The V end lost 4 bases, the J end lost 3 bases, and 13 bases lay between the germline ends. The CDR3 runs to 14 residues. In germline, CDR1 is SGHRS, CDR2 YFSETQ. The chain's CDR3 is CASSPPQGHTEAFF. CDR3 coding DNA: TGCGCCAGCAGCCCACCCCAGGGGCACACTGAAGCTTTCTTT.

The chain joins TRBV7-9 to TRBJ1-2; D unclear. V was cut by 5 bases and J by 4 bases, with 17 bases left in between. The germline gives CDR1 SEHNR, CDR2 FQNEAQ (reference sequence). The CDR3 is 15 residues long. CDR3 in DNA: TGTGCCAGCAGCCAGGTCAAGGCCGGTATCTATGGCTACACCTTC. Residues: CASSQVKAGIYGYTF.

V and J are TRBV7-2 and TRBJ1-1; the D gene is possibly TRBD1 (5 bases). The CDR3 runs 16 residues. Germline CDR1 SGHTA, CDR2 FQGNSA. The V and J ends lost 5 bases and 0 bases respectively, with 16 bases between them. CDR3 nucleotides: TGTGCCAGCAGCCCGAGAAGGGGTCTCATGAACACTGAAGCTTTCTTT. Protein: CASSPRRGLMNTEAFF.

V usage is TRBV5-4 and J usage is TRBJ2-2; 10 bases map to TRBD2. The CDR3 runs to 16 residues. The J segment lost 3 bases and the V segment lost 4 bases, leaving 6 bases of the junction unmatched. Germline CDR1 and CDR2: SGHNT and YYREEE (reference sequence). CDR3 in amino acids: CASSRWTSGYTGELFF. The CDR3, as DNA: TGTGCCAGCAGCCGTTGGACTAGCGGTTACACCGGGGAGCTGTTTTTT.

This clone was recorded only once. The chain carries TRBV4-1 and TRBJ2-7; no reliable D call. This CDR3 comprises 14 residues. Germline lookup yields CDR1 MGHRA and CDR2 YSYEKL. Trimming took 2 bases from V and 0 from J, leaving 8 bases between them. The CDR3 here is CASSQSGYSYEQYF. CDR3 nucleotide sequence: TGCGCCAGCAGCCAATCCGGGTACTCCTACGAGCAGTACTTC.

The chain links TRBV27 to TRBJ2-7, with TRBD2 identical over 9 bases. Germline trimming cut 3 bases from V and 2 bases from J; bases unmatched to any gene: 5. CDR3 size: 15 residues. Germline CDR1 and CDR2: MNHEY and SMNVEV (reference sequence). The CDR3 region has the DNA TGTGCCAGCAGTTTGCTAGCGGGACACGCCTACGAGCAGTACTTC. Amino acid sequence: CASSLLAGHAYEQYF.

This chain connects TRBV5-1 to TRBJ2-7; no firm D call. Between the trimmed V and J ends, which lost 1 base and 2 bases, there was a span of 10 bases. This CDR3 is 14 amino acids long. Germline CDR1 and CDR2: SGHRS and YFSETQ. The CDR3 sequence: CASSLSGSTYEQYF. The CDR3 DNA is TGCGCCAGCAGCTTGAGTGGCAGTACCTACGAGCAGTACTTC.

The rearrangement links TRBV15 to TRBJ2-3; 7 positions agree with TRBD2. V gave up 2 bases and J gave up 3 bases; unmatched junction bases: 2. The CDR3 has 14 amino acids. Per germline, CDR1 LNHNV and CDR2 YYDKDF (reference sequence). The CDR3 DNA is TGTGCCACCAGCAGAAGACTAGCTACAGATACGCAGTATTTT. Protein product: CATSRRLATDTQYF.

CDR3 loop: CASRQEGNTGELFF. The CDR3 bases are TGCGCCAGCAGGCAGGAGGGGAACACCGGGGAGCTGTTTTTT. This chain links TRBV5-1 with TRBJ2-2; possibly TRBD2 for D (6 bases). The CDR3 extends over 14 amino acids. Between the trimmed V and J ends, which lost 5 bases and 1 base, there was a span of 9 bases. Germline CDR1 SGHRS, CDR2 YFSETQ.

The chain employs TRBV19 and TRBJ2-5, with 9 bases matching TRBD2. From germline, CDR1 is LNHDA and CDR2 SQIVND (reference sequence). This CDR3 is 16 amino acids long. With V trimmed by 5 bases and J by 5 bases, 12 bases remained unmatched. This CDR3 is CASSGWGREGRETQYF. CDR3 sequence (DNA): TGTGCCAGTAGTGGGTGGGGGCGGGAGGGCCGGGAGACCCAGTACTTC.

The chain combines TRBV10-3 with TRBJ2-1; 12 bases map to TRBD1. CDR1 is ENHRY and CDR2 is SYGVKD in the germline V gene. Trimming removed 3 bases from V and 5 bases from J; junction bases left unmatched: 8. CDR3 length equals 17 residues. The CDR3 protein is CAISDSGTGGRNNEQFF. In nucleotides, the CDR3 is TGTGCCATCAGTGACTCCGGGACAGGGGGCAGGAACAATGAGCAGTTCTTC.

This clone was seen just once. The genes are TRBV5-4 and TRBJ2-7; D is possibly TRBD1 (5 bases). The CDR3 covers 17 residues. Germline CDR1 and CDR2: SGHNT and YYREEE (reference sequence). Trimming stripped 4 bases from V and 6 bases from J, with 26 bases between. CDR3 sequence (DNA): TGTGCCAGCAGCATAGAACCTCACCCAGGGTGGTGGGGCGAGCAGTACTTC. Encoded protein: CASSIEPHPGWWGEQYF.

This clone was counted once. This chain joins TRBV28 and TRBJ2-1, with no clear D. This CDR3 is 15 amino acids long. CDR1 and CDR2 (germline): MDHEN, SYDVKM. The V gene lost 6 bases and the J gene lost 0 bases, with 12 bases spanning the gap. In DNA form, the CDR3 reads TGTGCCAGCAGCGCTGAGAGTAACTCCTACAATGAGCAGTTCTTC. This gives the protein CASSAESNSYNEQFF.

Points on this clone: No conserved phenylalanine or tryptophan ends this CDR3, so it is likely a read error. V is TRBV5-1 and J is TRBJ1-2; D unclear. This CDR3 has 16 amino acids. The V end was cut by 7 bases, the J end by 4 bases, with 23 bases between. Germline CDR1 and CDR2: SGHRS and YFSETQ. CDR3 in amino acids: CASHPEGGPSPYGYTC. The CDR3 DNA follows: TGCGCCAGCCACCCAGAGGGAGGACCTTCCCCCTATGGCTACACCTGC.

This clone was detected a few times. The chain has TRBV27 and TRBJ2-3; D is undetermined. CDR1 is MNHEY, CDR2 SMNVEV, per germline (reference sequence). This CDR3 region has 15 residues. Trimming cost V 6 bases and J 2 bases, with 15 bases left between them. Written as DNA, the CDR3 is TGTGCCAGCAGCCCTCAAAAGCACTCCACAGATACGCAGTATTTT. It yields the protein CASSPQKHSTDTQYF.

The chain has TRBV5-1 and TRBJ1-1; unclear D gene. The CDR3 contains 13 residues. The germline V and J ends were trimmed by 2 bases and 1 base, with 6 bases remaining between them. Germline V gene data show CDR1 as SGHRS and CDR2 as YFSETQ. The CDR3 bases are TGCGCCAGCAGCTTTCGGGAGAACACTGAAGCTTTCTTT. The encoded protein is CASSFRENTEAFF. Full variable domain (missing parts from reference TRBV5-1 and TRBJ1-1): KAGVTQTPRYLIKTRGQQVTLSCSPISGHRSVSWYQQTPGQGLQFLFEYFSETQRNKGNFPGRFSGRQFSNSRSEMNVSTLELGDSALYLCASSFRENTEAFFGQGTRLTVV.

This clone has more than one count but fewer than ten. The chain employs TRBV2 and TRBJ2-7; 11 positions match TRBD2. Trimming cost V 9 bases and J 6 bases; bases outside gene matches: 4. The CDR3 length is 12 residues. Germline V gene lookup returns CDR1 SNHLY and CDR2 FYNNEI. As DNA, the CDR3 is TGTGCCAGTAGCGGGAGGGCAATCGAGCAGTACTTC. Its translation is CASSGRAIEQYF.

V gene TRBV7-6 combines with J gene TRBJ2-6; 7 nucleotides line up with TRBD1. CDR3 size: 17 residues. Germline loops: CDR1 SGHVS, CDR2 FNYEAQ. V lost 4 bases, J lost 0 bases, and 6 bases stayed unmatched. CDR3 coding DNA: TGTGCCAGCAGCTCATTAGGGGGCGTCTCTGGGGCCAACGTCCTGACTTTC. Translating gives CASSSLGGVSGANVLTF.

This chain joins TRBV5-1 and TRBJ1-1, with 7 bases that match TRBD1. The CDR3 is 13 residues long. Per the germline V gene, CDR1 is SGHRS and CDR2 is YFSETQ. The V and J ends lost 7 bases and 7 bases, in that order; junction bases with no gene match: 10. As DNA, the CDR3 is TGCGCCAGCTCATGGGACAGAGAAAGTGAAGCTTTCTTT. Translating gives CASSWDRESEAFF.